This record concerns one TCR beta chain sequence. Antigen: not known. The Oncomine TCR Beta short-read assay sequenced DNA from cultured CD4+ T cells. Each CDR3 protein gets one entry after TCRdb re-called the PCR reads with MiXCR. The data show some 15,000 distinct CDR3 sequences, around 70% seen once. Germline CDR1 MNHEY, CDR2 SMNVEV (reference sequence). Trimming left V 6 bases short and J 3 bases short, with 21 bases between. This CDR3 is built from 17 residues. Treatment given: roughly 10-day PBMC culture with coronavirus spike peptide pools or control peptides (ViraFEST assay). When roughly ten days of culture had elapsed, CD4+ T cells were isolated by negative selection. The data were obtained in a study of vaccination and CD4 T cells after COVID-19.

V is TRBV27 and J is TRBJ1-3; no reliable D call. The source of this sequence is a human donor who had recovered from COVID-19. Material for sequencing was CD4+ T cells from blood, cultured in vitro. The chain's CDR3 is CASSRSDLGGYGNTIYF. The CDR3 nucleotides are TGTGCCAGCAGCCGTAGTGATCTAGGAGGGTATGGAAACACCATATATTTT.